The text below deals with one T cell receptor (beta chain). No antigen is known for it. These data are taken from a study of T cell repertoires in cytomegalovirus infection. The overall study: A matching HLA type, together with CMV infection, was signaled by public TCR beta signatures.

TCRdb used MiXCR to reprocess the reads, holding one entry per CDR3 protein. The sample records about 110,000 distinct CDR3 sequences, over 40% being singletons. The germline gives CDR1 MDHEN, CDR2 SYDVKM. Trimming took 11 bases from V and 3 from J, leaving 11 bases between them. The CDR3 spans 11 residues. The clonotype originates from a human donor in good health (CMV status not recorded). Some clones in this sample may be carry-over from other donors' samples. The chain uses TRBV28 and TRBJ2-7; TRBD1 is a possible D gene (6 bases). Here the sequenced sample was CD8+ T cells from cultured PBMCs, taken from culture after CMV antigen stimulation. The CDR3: CASDRNYEQYF. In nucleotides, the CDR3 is TGTGCCTCGGACAGAAACTACGAGCAGTACTTC.